This TCR beta chain is drawn from a study of cytomegalovirus exposure and HLA in healthy donors. Study-level results: Rare TCR sequences predominated, though certain public TCRs were found in many donors. The classifier, whose performance was assessed in both the original and validation cohorts, reportedly diagnosed cytomegalovirus status with high specificity and sensitivity.

The CDR3 totals 15 residues. Trimming took 3 bases from V and 1 from J, leaving 13 bases between them. Germline values: CDR1 MGHDK, CDR2 SYGVNS. Of note for this clone: Its antigen is undetermined.

The PCR used 60 Vbeta and 13 Jbeta primers. Libraries were prepared by immunoSEQ multiplex PCR; TCRdb keeps only in-frame clonotypes and omits some of them. The table shows some 150,000 clones, with less than 9.5% occurring only once. Input material: PBMCs. The source is a male donor in good health and CMV-seronegative. The chain employs TRBV25-1 and TRBJ2-7, with a possible D match to TRBD2 (6 bases). The CDR3 loop is CASSDIAVPSYEQYF. The CDR3 DNA reads as TGTGCCAGCAGTGATATAGCGGTCCCATCCTACGAGCAGTACTTC.